This T cell receptor beta chain was sequenced in a study of T cell responses to AZD1222 COVID-19 vaccine. Whole-study findings and limits: Seropositive at baseline were only five or six AZD1222 recipients. Females made up more of the donors, who were largely white British, and clonal diversity may have come out too low. No day 14 peak samples; only post-peak repertoires were characterized. CD4 TCRs linked to vaccination spanned spike, dominating at 160-218 and 743-854.

Germline CDR1 MNHEY, CDR2 SVGAGI. Deletions cut 8 bases from V and 0 bases from J, with 5 bases between. The CDR3 totals 13 residues. As to this clone: Its target is not known.

Profiled with immunoSEQ multiplex PCR; TCRdb holds only in-frame clones, not every one. The sample lists roughly 93,000 clones, roughly 90% occurring once. The receptor was isolated from an adult in good health. This sample comprised peripheral blood, obtained on day 0 of AZD1222 vaccination. This chain links TRBV6-5 with TRBJ2-6; D gene ambiguous. The CDR3 spells CASRSSGANVLTF. CDR3 DNA sequence: TGTGCCAGCCGGAGCTCTGGGGCCAACGTCCTGACTTTC.